This T cell receptor beta chain was found in a study of blood T cell repertoires in COVID-19 (TCRdb year 2020). Concerning the study at large: The collaborator samples originated in the United States, Italy and Spain and spanned the acute and convalescent phases of COVID-19. The sample metadata nearly always contained a de-identified subject ID, COVID-19 status, age in years and sex. Where available, HLA class I and class II types were obtained from metadata supplied by the sample provider rather than from assay-based typing. The dataset comprised deeply sampled blood TCRbeta repertoires from subjects exposed to, actively infected with, or recovered from COVID-19. The material from the prospective study consisted of cDNA or gDNA derived from T cells, B-cell-depleted T cells, or PBMCs. The repertoires were made available in a free public database intended to serve as a resource for research on the immune response to SARS-CoV-2. Samples were obtained from the ongoing ImmuneRACE study (first 160 participants) and from 1,000 to 1,500 subjects provided by 6 global collaborators. Findings and caveats that apply to the study as a whole: How much clinical and demographic metadata was included differed by source and by participant, and the metadata was provided uncurated.

Whole blood was collected in K2EDTA tubes by collaborating institutions according to the institutions' own protocols. For TCRbeta analysis, collaborators shipped samples in one of three forms: frozen whole blood, isolated PBMCs, or DNA extracted from either of those sample types. TCRbeta CDR3 regions were amplified from genomic DNA using the immunoSEQ Assay, a bias-controlled multiplex PCR. The paper's data handling went like this. Nucleated cell counts per sample were estimated from amplification of reference gene primers within the assay. To quantify the absolute abundance of each unique TCRbeta CDR3 rearrangement, sequence reads were collapsed and filtered. For each sample, productive Simpson clonality was calculated as the square root of Simpson's diversity index over productive rearrangements. TCRdb took over this immuneACCESS table, retaining in-frame rearrangements with V and J assigned. Such tables are incomplete; in checked studies, under half of the missing clones stem from an unresolved V gene, and the remainder is unexplained. The V and J calls and clone size are taken from that table; D and trimming were inferred from the DNA. This sample gives roughly 30,000 clones in total; 88% of them show up just once. About 6% of the sample is taken by the ten largest.

The CDR3 runs 14 amino acids, cysteine and phenylalanine included. Only the CDR3 region is kept as DNA, spanning 42 bases read in frame from base 1. Cut back by 0 bases and 1 base, the V and J ends lie 6 bases apart. CDR1 MNHEY and CDR2 SVGEGT are derived from the germline V gene. On this clone itself: Which antigen it targets is not known. Base quality data are lacking; no much larger clone is found one base away.

The source of this sequence is a human donor in a cohort sampled during active COVID-19. The sequencing input was peripheral blood. Recombination joined TRBV6-2 or TRBV6-3 with TRBJ1-1, with an unclear D gene assignment. In nucleotides, the sequence is TGTGCCAGCAGTTACTCGCCAGGGAACACTGAAGCTTTCTTT. It codes for CASSYSPGNTEAFF.